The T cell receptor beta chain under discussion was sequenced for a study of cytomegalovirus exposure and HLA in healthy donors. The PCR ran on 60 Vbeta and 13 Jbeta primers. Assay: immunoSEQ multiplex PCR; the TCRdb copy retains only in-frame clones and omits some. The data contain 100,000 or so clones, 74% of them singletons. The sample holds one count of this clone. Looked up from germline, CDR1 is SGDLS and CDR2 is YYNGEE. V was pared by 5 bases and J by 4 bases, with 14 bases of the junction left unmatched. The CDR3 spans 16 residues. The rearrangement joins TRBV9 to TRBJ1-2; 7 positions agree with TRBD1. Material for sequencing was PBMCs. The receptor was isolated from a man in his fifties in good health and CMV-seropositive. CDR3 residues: CASSAPPGGEVYGYTF. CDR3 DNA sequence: TGTGCCAGCAGTGCCCCCCCAGGGGGAGAGGTCTATGGCTACACCTTC.